The 28 T cell receptor beta chains presented below share a single source sample, sequenced in a study of identical twins. Using its own MiXCR run on the 5' RACE reads, TCRdb lists one record per CDR3 protein. The table shows hundreds of thousands of distinct CDR3 sequences, with roughly 7% occurring only once. These data also featured in a second study, about yellow fever vaccine responses in identical twins.

The sequencing sample was made of memory (CD45RO+) T cells sorted from blood. The receptors were gathered from a woman aged 18-29 years in good health.

A remark on this clonotype: This clone may be a read error of a much larger clone one base away. This chain uses TRBV12-3 or TRBV12-4 with TRBJ2-5; no reliable D call. The CDR3 is 15 amino acids. CDR3 in amino acids: CARSLGQAFDETQYF. For the CDR3, the DNA is TGTGCCAGGAGTTTAGGGCAAGCCTTCGATGAGACCCAGTACTTC.

This clonotype was seen a handful of times. This rearrangement joins TRBV7-6 to TRBJ2-7, with 8 bases aligning to TRBD1. V lost 5 bases to trimming and J lost 0 bases; unmatched junction nucleotides: 3. This CDR3 region has 14 residues. Germline CDR1 SGHVS, CDR2 FNYEAQ. The CDR3 bases are TGTGCCAGCAGCGTCGGACAGGGCTCCTACGAGCAGTACGTC. Translating gives CASSVGQGSYEQYV.

This clonotype was recorded many times. CDR3 protein: CASSFGTAFGTQYF. CDR3 in DNA: TGCGCCAGCAGCTTCGGAACAGCCTTTGGGACCCAGTACTTC. The chain links TRBV5-1 to TRBJ2-5; the D is unclear. The V end lost 2 bases, the J end lost 7 bases, and 15 bases lay between the germline ends. The CDR3 totals 14 residues. Germline V lookup: CDR1 SGHRS, CDR2 YFSETQ.

The table lists this clonotype with a few counts. The rearrangement uses TRBV29-1 and TRBJ2-3; D call uncertain. CDR1 and CDR2 (germline): SQVTM, ANQGSEA. V was clipped by 6 bases and J by 14 bases, with 18 bases between them. The CDR3 loop spans 11 amino acids. The DNA for the CDR3 is TGCAGCGTGAAGGTCATTACCGGGTGGTATTTT. It codes for CSVKVITGWYF.

This clonotype has a handful of counts. V is TRBV27 and J is TRBJ2-3; D might be TRBD1 (6 bases). CDR1 is MNHEY and CDR2 is SMNVEV in the germline V gene (reference sequence). This CDR3 spans 16 amino acids. The V gene lost 4 bases and the J gene lost 3 bases, with 17 bases spanning the gap. CDR3 region: CASSSHRVALTDTQYF. Here the CDR3 DNA reads TGTGCCAGCAGTTCTCACAGGGTTGCTCTTACAGATACGCAGTATTTT.

The chain combines TRBV10-3 with TRBJ2-1; the match to TRBD2 covers 8 bases. Unmatched junction bases numbered 4, after V lost 6 bases and J lost 0 bases. Germline CDR1 is ENHRY and CDR2 is SYGVKD. This CDR3 is built from 15 residues. The CDR3 DNA reads TGTGCCATCAGAGGGGCGGGGGGCTCCTACAATGAGCAGTTCTTC. Its translation: CAIRGAGGSYNEQFF.

In its sample, this clonotype was seen a few times. V and J are TRBV2 and TRBJ2-2; no reliable D call. Germline CDR1 reads SNHLY; CDR2 reads FYNNEI. CDR3 length: 15 residues. Trimming left V 3 bases short and J 0 bases short, with 8 bases between. Written as DNA, the CDR3 is TGTGCCAGCAGTGAGGTCCCAGCGAACACCGGGGAGCTGTTTTTT. This translates into CASSEVPANTGELFF. The entire variable domain, with the rest obtained from reference TRBV2 and TRBJ2-2, is as follows: EPEVTQTPSHQVTQMGQEVILRCVPISNHLYFYWYRQILGQKVEFLVSFYNNEISEKSEIFDDQFSVERPDGSNFTLKIRSTKLEDSAMYFCASSEVPANTGELFFGEGSRLTVL.

At least ten counts were recorded for this clonotype. The chain recombines TRBV20-1 with TRBJ2-2; D might be TRBD1 (5 bases). Deletions cut 4 bases from V and 3 bases from J, with 18 bases between. The CDR3 sequence is 16 residues long. Germline V gene sequence: CDR1 DFQATT, CDR2 SNEGSKA (reference sequence). DNA of the CDR3: TGCAGTGCTACCCCCGTCGACAGATTAGACACCGGGGAGCTGTTTTTT. It translates to CSATPVDRLDTGELFF.

V usage is TRBV15 and J usage is TRBJ2-3, with 9 bases aligning to TRBD1. This CDR3 comprises 15 residues. Unmatched junction bases numbered 1, after V lost 1 base and J lost 2 bases. Germline lookup yields CDR1 LNHNV and CDR2 YYDKDF (reference sequence). CDR3 DNA: TGTGCCACCAGCAGAGGACAGGGGGTCACAGATACGCAGTATTTT. Its translation is CATSRGQGVTDTQYF.

This clonotype appeared a few times. The rearrangement joins TRBV2 to TRBJ2-3; maybe TRBD2 (5 bases). CDR3 length: 15 amino acids. V gave up 5 bases and J gave up 2 bases, with 14 bases separating them. The germline gives CDR1 SNHLY, CDR2 FYNNEI. The CDR3 coding sequence is TGTGCCAGCAGTAAGGCGGGTTCAGACACAGATACGCAGTATTTT. Its protein is CASSKAGSDTDTQYF.

The chain carries TRBV12-3 or TRBV12-4 and TRBJ2-1; 9 positions agree with TRBD1. CDR3 size: 14 residues. J was trimmed by 6 bases and V by 3 bases; bases with no gene match: 3. The CDR3 is CASSFLQGANEQFF. CDR3 nucleotide sequence: TGTGCCAGCAGTTTTCTACAGGGGGCCAATGAGCAGTTCTTC.

This clonotype was seen repeatedly, ten times or more. This chain links TRBV9 with TRBJ2-1; no reliable D call. Germline V lookup: CDR1 SGDLS, CDR2 YYNGEE. The CDR3 totals 15 residues. Between the trimmed V and J ends, which lost 0 bases and 4 bases, there was a span of 11 bases. In DNA, the CDR3 is TGTGCCAGCAGCGTAGATCAGGCTAGTTACAATGAGCAGTTCTTC. It yields the protein CASSVDQASYNEQFF. Supplemented by reference TRBV9 and TRBJ2-1, the full variable domain reads DSGVTQTPKHLITATGQRVTLRCSPRSGDLSVYWYQQSLDQGLQFLIQYYNGEERAKGNILERFSAQQFPDLHSELNLSSLELGDSALYFCASSVDQASYNEQFFGPGTRLTVL.

This clonotype was seen at least ten times. V gene TRBV5-1 combines with J gene TRBJ2-2, with 10 bases aligning to TRBD2. The CDR3 totals 16 residues. Germline CDR1 is SGHRS and CDR2 is YFSETQ. V dropped 4 bases and J dropped 5; count of bases not matched to a gene: 8. The chain's CDR3 is CASSPWPSGGTGELFF. The CDR3 DNA reads TGCGCCAGCAGCCCCTGGCCTAGCGGGGGAACCGGGGAGCTGTTTTTT. The full variable domain, rest sourced from reference TRBV5-1 and TRBJ2-2, is KAGVTQTPRYLIKTRGQQVTLSCSPISGHRSVSWYQQTPGQGLQFLFEYFSETQRNKGNFPGRFSGRQFSNSRSEMNVSTLELGDSALYLCASSPWPSGGTGELFFGEGSRLTVL.

The gene calls are TRBV5-1 and TRBJ2-2; no clear D. V lost 4 bases and J 3 bases, leaving 13 bases between the germline ends. CDR1 is SGHRS, CDR2 YFSETQ, per germline. The CDR3 loop spans 15 amino acids. The DNA for the CDR3 is TGCGCCAGCAGCCCGGCCTTAAGTTACACCGGGGAGCTGTTTTTT. Translating it yields CASSPALSYTGELFF.

The V call is TRBV7-6, the J call TRBJ2-3, with 12 bases identical to TRBD1. The V and J ends lost 4 bases and 3 bases, in that order; junction bases with no gene match: 8. The germline gives CDR1 SGHVS, CDR2 FNYEAQ. This CDR3 spans 17 amino acids. CDR3 bases: TGTGCCAGCAGCTCGGGACAGGGGGCGCCGAGTACAGATACGCAGTATTTT. Translating it yields CASSSGQGAPSTDTQYF.

The V gene is TRBV7-2, the J gene TRBJ2-7; possibly TRBD1 for D (7 bases). This CDR3 comprises 13 residues. Germline V gene lookup returns CDR1 SGHTA and CDR2 FQGNSA. Trimming took 2 bases from V and 5 from J, leaving 10 bases between them. The CDR3 reads CASSLSGGNEQYF. The CDR3, as DNA: TGTGCCAGCAGCTTATCAGGGGGGAACGAGCAGTACTTC.

This clonotype was seen repeatedly, ten times or more. The chain carries TRBV9 and TRBJ1-6, with no clear D. V was trimmed by 4 bases and J by 3 bases, leaving 11 bases between them. Per the germline V gene, CDR1 is SGDLS and CDR2 is YYNGEE. The CDR3 extends over 15 amino acids. In nucleotides, the CDR3 is TGTGCCAGCAGCACACGACGGGACTATAATTCACCCCTCCACTTT. Protein: CASSTRRDYNSPLHF.

This clonotype was picked up a small number of times. The chain combines TRBV2 with TRBJ2-5; D not resolved. The germline V gene encodes CDR1 SNHLY and CDR2 FYNNEI. This CDR3 spans 11 amino acids. Trimming shortened V by 6 bases and J by 1 base, and 3 bases separated the two germline ends. As DNA, the CDR3 is TGTGCCAGCAGGGTCCAAGAGACCCAGTACTTC. It yields the protein CASRVQETQYF.

This clonotype has at least ten counts. V gene TRBV5-1 combines with J gene TRBJ2-3; TRBD1 matches 7 bases. Per germline, CDR1 SGHRS and CDR2 YFSETQ. Trimming at V came to 4 bases and at J to 2 bases, leaving 10 bases not matched to a gene. The CDR3 totals 16 residues. CDR3 loop: CASSSRQGQSTDTQYF. As DNA, the CDR3 is TGCGCCAGCAGCAGCAGACAGGGTCAATCCACAGATACGCAGTATTTT.

On this clonotype: Since a much larger clone is just one base distant, this may be a read error. The chain uses TRBV12-3 or TRBV12-4 and TRBJ2-7, with D perhaps TRBD2 (5 bases). The CDR3 consists of 14 residues. CDR3 amino acids: CASSSRTASYVQYF. DNA of the CDR3: TGTGCCAGCAGTTCTAGGACTGCCTCCTACGTGCAGTACTTC.

This clonotype occurred many times. V and J are TRBV4-2 and TRBJ1-2, with D perhaps TRBD1 (5 bases). The CDR3 runs 16 residues. Germline values: CDR1 LGHNA, CDR2 YNFKEQ. Trimming removed 0 bases at V and 5 bases at J, with 16 bases between. CDR3 amino acids: CASSQDERGYPYGYTF. The CDR3 bases are TGTGCCAGCAGCCAAGATGAGAGGGGATACCCGTATGGCTACACCTTC.

The table lists this clonotype with a few counts. The chain recombines TRBV6-1 with TRBJ2-1, with D possibly called TRBD1 or TRBD2 (6 bases each). The CDR3 extends over 15 amino acids. Germline-derived CDR1 and CDR2 are MNHNS and SASEGT. The V and J ends lost 5 bases and 1 base respectively, with 12 bases between them. CDR3 residues: CASSPTGTSYNEQFF. CDR3 nucleotides: TGTGCCAGCAGTCCCACAGGGACTTCCTACAATGAGCAGTTCTTC.

This clonotype was detected many times. V is TRBV7-7 and J is TRBJ2-5; 14 bases are a match to TRBD2. The CDR3 is 15 residues long. The germline CDR1 and CDR2 sequences are SSHAT and FNYEAQ (reference sequence). V dropped 3 bases and J dropped 5; count of bases not matched to a gene: 2. CDR3 residues: CASSLTSGGAETQYF. CDR3 nucleotides: TGTGCCAGCAGCTTGACTAGCGGGGGGGCGGAGACCCAGTACTTC.

Many counts were recorded for this clonotype. The chain links TRBV5-1 to TRBJ1-3, with D unresolved. V was cut by 4 bases and J by 0 bases, with 5 bases left in between. CDR3 length: 13 amino acids. Germline CDR1 is SGHRS and CDR2 is YFSETQ. This chain's CDR3 is CASSHLSGNTIYF. The DNA for the CDR3 is TGCGCCAGCAGCCACCTCTCTGGAAACACCATATATTTT.

This clonotype was detected many times. The rearrangement links TRBV12-3 or TRBV12-4 to TRBJ1-4; unclear D gene. V was pared by 6 bases and J by 5 bases, with 19 bases between. This CDR3 region has 16 residues. The CDR3 loop is CASSQKGNRPNEKLFF. The CDR3 nucleotides read TGTGCCAGCAGCCAAAAGGGTAACAGACCAAATGAAAAACTGTTTTTT.

The rearrangement links TRBV2 to TRBJ2-7; TRBD2 agrees at 12 bases. Per the germline V gene, CDR1 is SNHLY and CDR2 is FYNNEI. V dropped 1 base and J dropped 9; count of bases not matched to a gene: 13. This CDR3 spans 17 amino acids. The CDR3 protein is CASSEGGTSGPRRGQYF. The DNA of the CDR3 is TGTGCCAGCAGTGAAGGAGGGACTAGCGGGCCCCGCCGTGGGCAGTACTTC.

The chain employs TRBV20-1 and TRBJ1-2, with a tentative D call TRBD1 (5 bases). The CDR3 length is 16 residues. Trimming took off 6 bases at V and 2 bases at J, with 22 bases between the two ends. Germline V lookup: CDR1 DFQATT, CDR2 SNEGSKA (reference sequence). As DNA, the CDR3 is TGCAGTGCCTACCCCGGGGGTTCCGACCCCAACTATGGCTACACCTTC. Protein sequence: CSAYPGGSDPNYGYTF.

This clonotype has a count of ten or more. The V gene is TRBV29-1, the J gene TRBJ2-3; D gene uncertain. Germline CDR1 reads SQVTM; CDR2 reads ANQGSEA. V was cut by 3 bases and J by 1 base, with 11 bases left in between. This CDR3 spans 14 amino acids. CDR3 in amino acids: CSVDGLGGTDTQYF. As DNA, the CDR3 is TGCAGCGTTGATGGTCTAGGCGGCACAGATACGCAGTATTTT.